Presented here are 8 T cell receptor beta chains from one specimen sequenced in a study of cytomegalovirus exposure and HLA in healthy donors. PCR used 60 Vbeta primers and 13 Jbeta primers. TCRdb keeps only in-frame clones here, not all; method: immunoSEQ multiplex PCR. Recorded for this sample: about 74,000 clones. The sequenced material came from PBMCs. These receptors were collected from a female donor in good health and CMV-seropositive.

The J gene is TRBJ2-7, the V gene TRBV6-4; TRBD2 agrees at 12 bases. The CDR3 contains 13 residues. Per germline, CDR1 MRHNA and CDR2 SNTAGT. V dropped 11 bases and J dropped 4; count of bases not matched to a gene: 6. The CDR3: CAVATSGRYEQYF. The CDR3 DNA is TGTGCCGTTGCAACTAGCGGGAGGTACGAGCAGTACTTC.

The chain joins TRBV4-3 to TRBJ1-1; D is possibly TRBD1 (5 bases). CDR1 and CDR2 from the germline V gene are LGHNA and YSLEER. Trimming removed 2 bases at V and 7 bases at J, with 14 bases between. The CDR3 is 14 amino acids. In DNA form, the CDR3 reads TGCGCCAGCAGCCAATGGGTCGTGGGGGGTGAAGCTTTCTTT. This sequence encodes CASSQWVVGGEAFF.

The chain combines TRBV12-2 with TRBJ2-1; the D call in the table, TRBD2, was not verified against the DNA. TRBV12-2 constitutes a pseudogene. The CDR3 length is 16 residues. The CDR3 sequence: CASRNDGTSYKGEQFF. The CDR3 DNA sequence: TGTGCAAGTCGCAACGACGGGACTAGCTATAAGGGTGAGCAGTTCTTC.

The chain carries TRBV7-9 and TRBJ1-1, with a tentative D call TRBD1 (6 bases). V gave up 5 bases and J gave up 6 bases, with 13 bases separating them. The germline V gene encodes CDR1 SEHNR and CDR2 FQNEAQ (reference sequence). The CDR3 is 13 amino acids. The CDR3 here is CASSVQGTPEAFF. The CDR3 DNA sequence: TGTGCCAGCAGCGTACAGGGTACGCCTGAAGCTTTCTTT. The whole variable domain, remainder taken from reference TRBV7-9 and TRBJ1-1, is DTGVSQNPRHKITKRGQNVTFRCDPISEHNRLYWYRQTLGQGPEFLTYFQNEAQLEKSRLLSDRFSAERPKGSFSTLEIQRTEQGDSAMYLCASSVQGTPEAFFGQGTRLTVV.

This chain links TRBV5-8 with TRBJ1-5; D gene unclear. With 1 base removed from V and 0 bases from J, the gap between germline ends came to 8 bases. The germline V gene encodes CDR1 SGHTS and CDR2 YDEGEE. The CDR3 covers 15 residues. CDR3 in DNA: TGTGCCAGCAGCTTGCTCCAGGTTAGCAATCAGCCCCAGCATTTT. Protein product: CASSLLQVSNQPQHF.

The chain recombines TRBV19 with TRBJ1-1; D unclear. CDR1 and CDR2 (germline): LNHDA, SQIVND (reference sequence). This CDR3 comprises 13 residues. V was pared by 3 bases and J by 1 base, with 6 bases between. The CDR3 loop reads CASSMRENTEAFF. DNA for the CDR3: TGTGCCAGTAGTATGAGGGAGAACACTGAAGCTTTCTTT.

The chain recombines TRBV7-6 with TRBJ2-5, with D possibly being TRBD2 (6 bases). This CDR3 has 14 residues. Trimming stripped 5 bases from V and 4 bases from J, with 14 bases between. From germline, CDR1 is SGHVS and CDR2 FNYEAQ. The CDR3 loop reads CASSPVGGRETQYF. CDR3 in DNA: TGTGCCAGCAGCCCGGTCGGAGGGCGAGAGACCCAGTACTTC.

The chain couples TRBV7-2 to TRBJ2-7, with 9 nucleotides matching TRBD2. Germline V CDR1 and CDR2: SGHTA, FQGNSA. The CDR3 totals 15 residues. V gave up 4 bases and J gave up 7 bases; unmatched junction bases: 11. In nucleotides, the CDR3 is TGTGCCAGCAGCTCAGGCACCCTAGCGGGACGGGAGCAGTACTTC. This translates into CASSSGTLAGREQYF.